One sample yielded the 3 T cell receptor beta chains listed below, sequenced in a study of CD8+ T cells in alopecia areata. Following extraction, RNA underwent reverse transcription to cDNA, which served as the sequencing template. The repertoire was sequenced with immunoSEQ multiplex PCR; TCRdb's copy has only in-frame clones and lacks some. The repertoire holds some 99,000 clones, with more than 55% as singletons. Treatment here: oral pan-JAK inhibitor, 5-10 mg twice daily. The sample here was CD8+ T cells sorted from blood, taken at week 4, from a patient treated with tofacitinib. The receptor source for this set is a human donor with alopecia areata.

The V and J genes are TRBV25-1 and TRBJ1-5; the match to TRBD1 covers 8 bases. The CDR3 has 14 residues. CDR1 and CDR2 from the germline V gene are MGHDK and SYGVNS. With 4 bases clipped from V and 5 bases from J, the junction kept 4 bases outside the gene matches. As DNA, the CDR3 is TGTGCCAGCAGTGCTGGACAGGGATATCAGCCCCAGCATTTT. It translates to CASSAGQGYQPQHF. Complete variable domain (other parts from reference TRBV25-1 and TRBJ1-5): EADIYQTPRYLVIGTGKKITLECSQTMGHDKMYWYQQDPGMELHLIHYSYGVNSTEKGDLSSESTVSRIRTEHFPLTLESARPSHTSQYLCASSAGQGYQPQHFGDGTRLSIL.

V and J are TRBV30 and TRBJ1-1, with D possibly matching TRBD1 (5 bases). Germline lookup yields CDR1 GTSNPN and CDR2 SVGIG (reference sequence). Trimming left V 5 bases short and J 1 base short, with 14 bases between. The CDR3 consists of 14 residues. In DNA, the CDR3 is TGTGCCTGGGGACCGGGGCTAGGGAACACTGAAGCTTTCTTT. Protein sequence: CAWGPGLGNTEAFF.

This clone has only a few counts. The chain uses TRBV11-3 and TRBJ2-1, with a tentative D call TRBD2 (5 bases). Germline V gene data show CDR1 as SGHNT and CDR2 as YENEEA. V dropped 3 bases and J dropped 4 bases, with 19 bases sitting between them. The CDR3 loop spans 17 amino acids. CDR3 DNA: TGTGCCAGCAGCTTGGCCAGATCGCGGGTTAAATACAATGAGCAGTTCTTC. Protein: CASSLARSRVKYNEQFF.